This T cell receptor (beta chain) was observed in a study of blood T cell repertoires in COVID-19. Original data processing: Amplification with reference gene primers provided the estimates of nucleated cell counts. The protocol was immunoSEQ multiplex PCR, while the TCRdb copy is restricted to in-frame clones and leaves out a portion. V, J and clone size were drawn from that table, and D and trimming were deduced from the DNA. Altogether tens of thousands of clones are present, roughly 74% being singletons, with the ten largest covering more than 6.5%. The receptor's source is a man between 45 and 60 years old with COVID-19, enrolled during active disease. The sequenced sample consisted of peripheral blood.

CDR3 coding DNA: TGTGCCAGCTCACCTCCATGGGGACAGGGGGTATCTTACTTC. Its translation is CASSPPWGQGVSYF. This rearrangement joins TRBV18 to TRBJ2-7, with 11 positions matching TRBD1. The V gene's germline CDR1 is KGHSH and CDR2 LQKENI. Trimming took 3 bases from V and 13 from J; bases not matched to a gene: 11. The CDR3 is 14 residues long.